This T cell receptor (beta chain) was sequenced for a study of blood T cell repertoires in COVID-19. Study-level background: Spain, Italy and the United States supplied samples that represented acute and convalescent COVID-19. The cDNA or gDNA used as material had been derived from T cells, B-cell-depleted T cells, or PBMCs.

The germline CDR1 and CDR2 sequences are SGHRS and YFSETQ. This CDR3 contains 13 residues. V dropped 3 bases and J dropped 9; count of bases not matched to a gene: 4. Authors' methods: Amplification of reference gene primers provided the estimated nucleated cell counts. Using immunoSEQ multiplex PCR, the repertoire was profiled, and TCRdb retains in-frame clones only, with some absent. V, J and clone size are those of that table, while D and trimming were read from the DNA. The repertoire holds tens of thousands of clones, with more than 80% as singletons. This receptor was identified in a woman at least 80 years old with acute or convalescent COVID-19. This chain links TRBV5-1 with TRBJ2-1, with 9 bases matching TRBD1. What was sequenced was peripheral blood. This CDR3 reads CASSSGTGLEQFF. The CDR3 DNA follows: TGCGCCAGCAGCTCCGGGACAGGGCTTGAGCAGTTCTTC.